Below, one T cell receptor beta chain is given with its context. Its antigen is currently unknown. This CDR3 has 15 amino acids. The V gene's germline CDR1 is SGHTA and CDR2 FQGNSA. The sample is drawn from a study of monozygotic twins with inflammatory bowel disease. TCRdb reprocessed the 5' RACE reads, keeping one entry per CDR3 protein, no DNA. The ten most abundant clones cover roughly 2.3% of a sample with about 450,000 distinct CDR3 sequences. Study findings and constraints: Fewer shared clonotypes with others were found in IBD patients than in healthy twins, especially with disease activity. A lone strong IBD-associated signal or clonotype found no support.

The sequence derives from a human donor with ulcerative colitis or Crohn's disease, or a healthy co-twin of an affected twin (not recorded which). The chain links TRBV7-2 to TRBJ2-5; TCRdb calls TRBD2, which cannot be checked without DNA. The sequencing sample was made of blood. The CDR3: CASSLLAGVKETQYF.